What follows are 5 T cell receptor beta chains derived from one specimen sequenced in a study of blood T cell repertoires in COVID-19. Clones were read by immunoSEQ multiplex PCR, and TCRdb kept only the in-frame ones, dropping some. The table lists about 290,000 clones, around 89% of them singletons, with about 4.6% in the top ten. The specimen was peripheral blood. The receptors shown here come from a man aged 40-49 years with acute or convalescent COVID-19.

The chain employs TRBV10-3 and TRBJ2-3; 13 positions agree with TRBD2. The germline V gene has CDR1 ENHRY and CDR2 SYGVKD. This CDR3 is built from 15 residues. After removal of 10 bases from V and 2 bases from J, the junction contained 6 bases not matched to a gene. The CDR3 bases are TGTGCCACCGAGGGACTAGCGGGGACCACAGATACGCAGTATTTT. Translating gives CATEGLAGTTDTQYF.

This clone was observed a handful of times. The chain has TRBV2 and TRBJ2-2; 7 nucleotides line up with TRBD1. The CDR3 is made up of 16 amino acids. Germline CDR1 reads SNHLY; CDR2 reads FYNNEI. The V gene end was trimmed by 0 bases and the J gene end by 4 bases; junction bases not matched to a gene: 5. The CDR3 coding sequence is TGTGCCAGCAGTGAAGCAGGTTCAGGGGGCACCGGGGAGCTGTTTTTT. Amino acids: CASSEAGSGGTGELFF.

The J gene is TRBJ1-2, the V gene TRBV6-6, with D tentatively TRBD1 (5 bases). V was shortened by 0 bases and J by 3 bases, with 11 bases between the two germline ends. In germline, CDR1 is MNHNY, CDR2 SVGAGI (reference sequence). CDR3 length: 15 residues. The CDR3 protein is CASSYSGLMDYGYTF. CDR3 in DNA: TGTGCCAGCAGTTACTCGGGGCTTATGGACTATGGCTACACCTTC.

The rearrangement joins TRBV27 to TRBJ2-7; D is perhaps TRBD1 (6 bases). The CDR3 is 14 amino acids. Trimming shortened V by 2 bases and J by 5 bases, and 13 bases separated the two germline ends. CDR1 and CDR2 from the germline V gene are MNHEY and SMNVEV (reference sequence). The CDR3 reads CASSLEQGWHEQYF. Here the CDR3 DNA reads TGTGCCAGCAGTTTAGAACAGGGCTGGCACGAGCAGTACTTC.

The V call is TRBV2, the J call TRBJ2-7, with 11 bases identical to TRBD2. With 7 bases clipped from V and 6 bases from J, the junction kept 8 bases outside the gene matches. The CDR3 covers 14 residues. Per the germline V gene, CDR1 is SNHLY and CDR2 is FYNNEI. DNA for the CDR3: TGTGCCAGCATGCTAGCGGGGGGTATGGGCGAGCAGTACTTC. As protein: CASMLAGGMGEQYF.